This T cell receptor (beta chain) was sequenced for a study of tumor-infiltrating lymphocytes in primary liver carcinoma. Total RNA amounting to roughly 450 ng was the source from which TCR beta cDNA was made with a constant-region primer. Each TCR beta library was derived from three nested multiplex PCR rounds that employed slightly modified ARM-PCR. PCR rounds one and two used TRBV1-TRBV30 forward primers with a C-beta reverse primer for 10 cycles each. TCRdb analysed the multiplex PCR reads with MiXCR anew, one entry per CDR3 protein. The sample yields around 37,000 distinct CDR3 sequences, roughly 73% seen once. CDR1 is ENHRY and CDR2 is SYGVKD in the germline V gene. The CDR3 spans 15 residues. It was from about 19-30 mg of unsorted bulk tissue that RNA and DNA were co-extracted. General observations from the study: Top-250-clone fractions were significantly higher in tumors than in blood (p = 0.039).

Of note for this clonotype: What it recognizes is unknown. The junction does not match germline at one end; this may be a read error.

The genes are TRBV10-3 and TRBJ2-3, with D perhaps assigned TRBD1 or TRBD2 (5 bases each). The sequence was obtained from a man aged 35-49 years with primary liver carcinoma and hepatitis B virus infection. The sample consisted of tumor-adjacent normal liver tissue. As DNA, the CDR3 is TGTGTCATCAATCAGAGGGGACCGACCACAGATACGCAGTATTTT. This codes for CVINQRGPTTDTQYF.